The 17 T cell receptor beta chains reported below all come from one sample, sequenced in a study of identical twins. TCRdb independently ran MiXCR on the 5' RACE reads; one entry per CDR3 protein. The table shows around 1.7 million distinct CDR3 sequences, with about 32% occurring only once. The specimen was cord blood. These receptor sequences come from a newborn girl in good health.

J is TRBJ2-3 and V is TRBV23-1; 14 bases agree with TRBD2. TRBV23-1 is filed as an ORF, its function uncertain. CDR3 length equals 17 residues. V trimming: 3 bases; J trimming: 10 bases; junction bases outside the gene matches: 12. CDR3 loop: CASSHSGTSGRRLPQYF. The CDR3 coding sequence is TGCGCCAGCAGTCACTCCGGGACTAGCGGGAGACGTCTACCGCAGTATTTT.

This clonotype was recorded many times. The chain couples TRBV29-1 to TRBJ2-3, with a possible D match to TRBD1 (6 bases). V lost 7 bases, J lost 5 bases, and 19 bases lay in between. Germline V lookup: CDR1 SQVTM, CDR2 ANQGSEA. The CDR3 has 14 amino acids. The CDR3 protein is CSADSGAKVDTQYF. In DNA, the CDR3 is TGCAGCGCCGATTCAGGGGCGAAGGTAGATACGCAGTATTTT.

The V and J genes are TRBV5-1 and TRBJ2-1; TRBD2 aligns across 10 bases. Germline V gene sequence: CDR1 SGHRS, CDR2 YFSETQ. The CDR3 is made up of 14 amino acids. The ends lost 5 bases at V and 5 bases at J; junction bases unmatched: 4. CDR3 amino acids: CASRSGLADNEQFF. CDR3 nucleotides: TGCGCCAGCAGATCTGGACTAGCGGACAATGAGCAGTTCTTC.

About this clonotype itself: It is likely a read error, because the conserved phenylalanine at the end of the CDR3 is missing. The chain combines TRBV29-1 with TRBJ2-7; 8 bases map to TRBD1. The J call is doubtful: the DNA matches TRBJ2-4 better. The V gene's germline CDR1 is SQVTM and CDR2 ANQGSEA. CDR3 length: 15 amino acids. In DNA form, the CDR3 reads TGCAGCGCCTCTAAACCCGGGACAGGCAAAAACATTCAGTACTTA. It encodes CSASKPGTGKNIQYL.

V gene TRBV6-1 combines with J gene TRBJ2-1; 10 nucleotides line up with TRBD2. Germline V gene sequence: CDR1 MNHNS, CDR2 SASEGT. There are 16 residues in the CDR3. V lost 4 bases, J lost 8 bases, and 11 bases stayed unmatched. CDR3 in DNA: TGTGCCAGCAGTGGAGCGCTAGCGGGAGAAATGGATGAGCAGTTCTTC. This sequence encodes CASSGALAGEMDEQFF.

This clonotype was counted a few times. This sequence joins TRBV2 and TRBJ2-3, with TRBD2 matching 11 bases. Trimming at V came to 5 bases and at J to 4 bases, leaving 5 bases not matched to a gene. The V gene's germline CDR1 is SNHLY and CDR2 FYNNEI. The CDR3 loop spans 15 amino acids. The CDR3 loop is CASSRLAGSPDTQYF. In nucleotides, the CDR3 is TGTGCCAGCAGTAGACTAGCGGGGAGCCCAGATACGCAGTATTTT.

The chain is built from TRBV3-1 and TRBJ2-5; no reliable D call. The V gene lost 4 bases and the J gene lost 4 bases, with 10 bases spanning the gap. The germline gives CDR1 LGHDT, CDR2 YNNKEL (reference sequence). The CDR3 has 13 amino acids. The chain's CDR3 is CASSPHPRETQYF. CDR3 sequence (DNA): TGTGCCAGCAGCCCGCACCCCCGAGAGACCCAGTACTTC.

This clonotype was recorded only once. The junction differs from germline at one of its ends, possibly a read error. The chain employs TRBV12-3 or TRBV12-4 and TRBJ2-2, with D maybe TRBD2 (5 bases). This CDR3 region has 13 residues. CDR3 protein: CASSLGAPGQLFF. The CDR3, as DNA: TGTGCCAGCAGCCTGGGAGCGCCCGGGCAGCTGTTTTTT.

On this clonotype: Germline is not matched at one junction end, which may reflect a read error. V and J are TRBV20-1 and TRBJ2-1, with a tentative D call TRBD2 (6 bases). The CDR3 is 18 residues long. Germline values: CDR1 DFQATT, CDR2 SNEGSKA (reference sequence). The CDR3 sequence: CSADGRRGSRRSYNERFF. CDR3 coding DNA: TGCAGTGCTGACGGGCGGAGGGGCTCCCGACGCTCCTACAATGAGCGGTTCTTC.

This clonotype was found a few times. The chain is built from TRBV11-2 and TRBJ2-1, with 8 nucleotides matching TRBD2. Trimming removed 5 bases from V and 7 bases from J; junction bases left unmatched: 10. Germline assignment: CDR1 SGHAT and CDR2 FQNNGV. The CDR3 has 15 residues. CDR3 in DNA: TGTGCCAGCAGCCCGGCCAGCGGGGGCTTGAATGAGCAGTTCTTC. This encodes CASSPASGGLNEQFF.

With respect to this clonotype: A junction boundary mismatches the germline segment, possibly from a read error. The chain combines TRBV28 with TRBJ1-5, with 10 bases identical to TRBD1. The CDR3 is made up of 15 amino acids. CDR1 is MDHEN and CDR2 is SYDVKM in the germline V gene. CDR3 coding DNA: TGTGCCAGCAGTACTCCGACAGGGGGCAAACAGCCCCAGCATTTT. Amino acids: CASSTPTGGKQPQHF.

This chain joins TRBV30 and TRBJ1-2; 7 bases line up with TRBD1. The CDR3 length is 12 residues. J was trimmed by 6 bases and V by 7 bases; bases with no gene match: 8. Per germline, CDR1 GTSNPN and CDR2 SVGIG (reference sequence). The CDR3, as DNA: TGTGCCTCAGAAGGGGGCAGGCATGGCTACACCTTC. Encoded protein: CASEGGRHGYTF. Full variable domain (missing parts from reference TRBV30 and TRBJ1-2): SQTIHQWPATLVQPVGSPLSLECTVEGTSNPNLYWYRQAAGRGLQLLFYSVGIGQISSEVPQNLSASRPQDRQFILSSKKLLLSDSGFYLCASEGGRHGYTFGSGTRLTVV.

The genes are TRBV20-1 and TRBJ2-5, with 7 bases that match TRBD2. The CDR3 totals 16 residues. The V gene's germline CDR1 is DFQATT and CDR2 SNEGSKA (reference sequence). The V and J ends lost 0 bases and 11 bases, in that order; junction bases with no gene match: 18. CDR3 bases: TGCAGTGCTAGAGATTTTGGGCGGGGGATATACAATGAGCAGTACTTC. This gives the protein CSARDFGRGIYNEQYF.

The chain has TRBV7-7 and TRBJ2-2, with TRBD2 identical over 9 bases. The CDR3 length is 15 residues. Germline lookup yields CDR1 SSHAT and CDR2 FNYEAQ (reference sequence). In nucleotides, the CDR3 is TGTGCTATAGGCGGGAGGGCCCTGAACACCGGGGAGCTGTTTTTT. It translates to CAIGGRALNTGELFF. The entire variable domain, with the rest obtained from reference TRBV7-7 and TRBJ2-2, is as follows: GAGVSQSPRYKVTKRGQDVTLRCDPISSHATLYWYQQALGQGPEFLTYFNYEAQPDKSGLPSDRFSAERPEGSISTLTIQRTEQRDSAMYRCAIGGRALNTGELFFGEGSRLTVL.

The chain employs TRBV25-1 and TRBJ2-7; D ambiguous. Germline V lookup: CDR1 MGHDK, CDR2 SYGVNS. Trimming took 6 bases from V and 1 from J, leaving 13 bases between them. The CDR3 consists of 14 residues. The CDR3: CASSRRHGSYEQYF. CDR3 in DNA: TGTGCCAGCAGCCGCCGGCACGGATCCTACGAGCAGTACTTC.

The chain is built from TRBV5-4 and TRBJ2-5; possibly TRBD2 for D (6 bases). The germline V gene has CDR1 SGHNT and CDR2 YYREEE (reference sequence). V was pared by 4 bases and J by 11 bases, with 27 bases between. CDR3 length: 16 residues. The CDR3 DNA follows: TGTGCCAGCAGCCGGGAACAGTGGGACTCCTACAATGAGCAGTACTTC. This gives the protein CASSREQWDSYNEQYF.

To note about this clonotype: Germline is not matched at one junction end, which may reflect a read error. The V and J genes are TRBV6-1 and TRBJ2-7, with D perhaps TRBD1 or TRBD2 (6 bases each). The CDR3 extends over 14 amino acids. Germline CDR1 is MNHNS and CDR2 is SASEGT. The CDR3 protein is CASTHEGGPYGQYF. The CDR3 DNA reads TGTGCCAGCACCCACGAGGGGGGCCCTTACGGGCAGTACTTC.